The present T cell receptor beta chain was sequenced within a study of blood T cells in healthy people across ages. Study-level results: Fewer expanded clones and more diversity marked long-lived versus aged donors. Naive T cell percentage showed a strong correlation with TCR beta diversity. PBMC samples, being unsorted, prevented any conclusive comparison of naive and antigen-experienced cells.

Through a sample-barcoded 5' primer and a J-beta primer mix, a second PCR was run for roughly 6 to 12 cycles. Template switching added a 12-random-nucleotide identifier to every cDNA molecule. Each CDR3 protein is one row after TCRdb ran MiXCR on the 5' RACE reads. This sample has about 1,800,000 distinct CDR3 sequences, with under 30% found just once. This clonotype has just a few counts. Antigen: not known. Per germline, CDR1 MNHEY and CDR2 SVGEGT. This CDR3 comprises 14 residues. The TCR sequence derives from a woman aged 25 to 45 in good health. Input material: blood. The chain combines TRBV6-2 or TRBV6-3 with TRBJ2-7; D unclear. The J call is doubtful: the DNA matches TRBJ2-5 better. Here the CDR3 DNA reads TGTGCCAGCAGTTACACCACCCGGCGGGAGACCCAGTACTTC. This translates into CASSYTTRRETQYF.